The text below deals with one T cell receptor (beta chain). Antigen unknown. PCR primers comprised 60 Vbeta and 13 Jbeta primers. TCRdb's copy holds only in-frame clones and misses some; the assay was immunoSEQ multiplex PCR. The top ten hold 4.5% to 7.5% of the sample, which has 150,000 to 200,000 clones, more than 65% seen once. Germline V lookup: CDR1 SGHRS, CDR2 YFSETQ. The junction had 11 bases not matched to a gene; V was cut back by 4 bases and J by 9 bases. This CDR3 spans 17 amino acids. This entry comes from a study of cytomegalovirus exposure and HLA in healthy donors. Regarding the study as a whole: The listing of approximately 160 TCR beta chains classed them as cytomegalovirus-associated. Follow-up analysis seemed to connect common viral pathogens with several of the most significant clusters identified.

This TCR derives from a young woman in good health and CMV-seropositive. V is TRBV5-1 and J is TRBJ2-1; 15 bases map to TRBD2. Sequencing input: PBMCs. The CDR3 loop is CASSPGLAGGHGSEQFF. CDR3 nucleotide sequence: TGCGCCAGCAGCCCTGGACTAGCGGGGGGGCACGGAAGTGAGCAGTTCTTC.